These 13 T cell receptor beta chains share one sample of origin, sequenced in a study of blood T cell repertoires in COVID-19. The method was immunoSEQ multiplex PCR; TCRdb's version includes in-frame clones alone and lacks a portion of them. There are 160,000 or so clones in the sample; more than 75% occur only once, and 1% to 1.5% lies in the top ten. The material sequenced was PBMCs or T cells enriched from blood (not recorded which). The receptors were sampled from a human donor with acute COVID-19. The donor label of this sample is uncertain.

J is TRBJ1-2 and V is TRBV5-1, with 11 nucleotides matching TRBD1. V trimming: 3 bases; J trimming: 6 bases; junction bases outside the gene matches: 4. Germline-derived CDR1 and CDR2 are SGHRS and YFSETQ. The CDR3 runs to 14 residues. As DNA, the CDR3 is TGCGCCAGCAGCTCGGGACAGGGGGACAATGGCTACACCTTC. This gives the protein CASSSGQGDNGYTF.

In this sample, this clone turned up a few times. The V call is TRBV7-2, the J call TRBJ1-2; D might be TRBD1 (5 bases). CDR3 size: 13 residues. Deletions cut 1 base from V and 2 bases from J, with 5 bases between. Germline V gives CDR1 SGHTA, CDR2 FQGNSA. Here the CDR3 DNA reads TGTGCCAGCAGCTTAGGGACAAACTATGGCTACACCTTC. It is translated as CASSLGTNYGYTF.

The V call is TRBV30, the J call TRBJ2-1; D gene unclear. In germline, CDR1 is GTSNPN, CDR2 SVGIG (reference sequence). V shed 2 bases and J shed 6 bases, with 11 bases lying between them. This CDR3 region has 13 residues. CDR3 amino acids: CAWSFLEFNEQFF. CDR3 DNA sequence: TGTGCCTGGAGTTTTCTAGAATTCAATGAGCAGTTCTTC.

V gene TRBV19 combines with J gene TRBJ2-7; 11 nucleotides line up with TRBD2. Germline V gene data show CDR1 as LNHDA and CDR2 as SQIVND (reference sequence). V shed 3 bases and J 4 bases; nucleotides not matched to a gene: 5. The CDR3 runs 15 residues. The CDR3, as DNA: TGTGCCAGTAGTATGTATTCTAGCGGGGGGTACGAGCAGTACTTC. Translating it yields CASSMYSSGGYEQYF.

This chain connects TRBV2 to TRBJ2-5; TRBD2 agrees at 9 bases. This CDR3 comprises 17 residues. Unmatched junction bases numbered 15, after V lost 6 bases and J lost 4 bases. Germline V gene sequence: CDR1 SNHLY, CDR2 FYNNEI. CDR3 loop: CASSLGSGGGAGETQYF. CDR3 nucleotide sequence: TGTGCCAGCAGCCTAGGGTCTGGCGGGGGGGCCGGAGAGACCCAGTACTTC.

This clone was seen more than once but under ten times. The V gene is TRBV5-1, the J gene TRBJ1-6; weak D call: TRBD1 (6 bases). Germline V gene sequence: CDR1 SGHRS, CDR2 YFSETQ. V lost 4 bases and J 7 bases, leaving 12 bases between the germline ends. CDR3 length: 14 residues. This CDR3 reads CASSAQGSNSPLHF. The DNA for the CDR3 is TGCGCCAGCAGCGCGCAGGGGTCGAATTCACCCCTCCACTTT.

CDR3 in amino acids: CASSYAAGGPFTDTQYF. In DNA form, the CDR3 reads TGTGCCAGCAGTTACGCCGCGGGGGGGCCGTTCACAGATACGCAGTATTTT. The J gene is TRBJ2-3, the V gene TRBV6-2 or TRBV6-3; 9 bases line up with TRBD2. CDR3 length: 17 amino acids. J was trimmed by 2 bases and V by 2 bases; bases with no gene match: 8. Germline-derived CDR1 and CDR2 are MNHEY and SVGEGT.

This clone appeared a single time. The J gene is TRBJ2-2, the V gene TRBV4-3, with 10 bases aligning to TRBD1. Trimming at V came to 1 base and at J to 3 bases, leaving 5 bases not matched to a gene. The CDR3 is 17 residues long. Germline lookup yields CDR1 LGHNA and CDR2 YSLEER. CDR3 protein: CASSQVGQGRHTGELFF. The DNA of the CDR3 is TGCGCCAGCAGCCAAGTGGGACAGGGGCGGCACACCGGGGAGCTGTTTTTT.

CDR3 in DNA: TGTGCCAGCAGCCCGGGGGGTAGCGGGGTTGAGACCCAGTACTTC. Protein: CASSPGGSGVETQYF. This chain links TRBV7-7 with TRBJ2-5, with 8 bases that match TRBD2. The V segment lost 5 bases and the J segment 5 bases; nucleotides outside the gene matches: 10. The CDR3 sequence is 15 residues long. Germline V gene lookup returns CDR1 SSHAT and CDR2 FNYEAQ (reference sequence).

The chain carries TRBV5-4 and TRBJ2-5, with D possibly TRBD2 on 6 matching bases. V was clipped by 4 bases and J by 5 bases, with 15 bases between them. The germline V gene encodes CDR1 SGHNT and CDR2 YYREEE (reference sequence). The CDR3 contains 14 residues. CDR3 in DNA: TGTGCCAGCAGCACTAGCCCGTTGTGGGAGACCCAGTACTTC. Its translation: CASSTSPLWETQYF.

The V and J genes are TRBV19 and TRBJ2-5; 8 bases map to TRBD2. The germline CDR1 and CDR2 sequences are LNHDA and SQIVND (reference sequence). V lost 6 bases to trimming and J lost 5 bases; unmatched junction nucleotides: 14. CDR3 length equals 16 residues. This CDR3 reads CASSLDGTRGYETQYF. The CDR3 nucleotides are TGTGCCAGTAGCCTCGACGGGACTAGGGGTTACGAGACCCAGTACTTC.

This clone was counted between two and nine times. The V gene is TRBV30, the J gene TRBJ1-2; no reliable D call. There are 18 residues in the CDR3. V was shortened by 0 bases and J by 0 bases, with 20 bases between the two germline ends. The germline V gene has CDR1 GTSNPN and CDR2 SVGIG (reference sequence). The CDR3: CAWSVSATGFTTNYGYTF. CDR3 nucleotide sequence: TGTGCCTGGAGTGTAAGTGCTACGGGGTTCACCACTAACTATGGCTACACCTTC.

The chain uses TRBV5-1 and TRBJ1-1; no clear D. There are 20 residues in the CDR3. Germline-derived CDR1 and CDR2 are SGHRS and YFSETQ. Trimming shortened V by 0 bases and J by 1 base, and 25 bases separated the two germline ends. The CDR3 region is CASSLAAAGVSSEGNTEAFF. In DNA, the CDR3 is TGCGCCAGCAGCTTGGCCGCGGCAGGAGTAAGCTCAGAGGGGAACACTGAAGCTTTCTTT.